One sample yielded the 18 T cell receptor beta chains listed below, sequenced in a study of blood T cell repertoires in COVID-19. TCRdb's copy holds only in-frame clones and misses some; the assay was immunoSEQ multiplex PCR. The top ten clones hold 1.5% to 2% of a sample with roughly 260,000 clones, approximately 83% of them seen once. The sequenced material came from PBMCs or T cells enriched from blood (not recorded which). The source is a woman in her 50s who had recovered from COVID-19.

The genes are TRBV6-9 and TRBJ2-3, with 8 bases fitting TRBD1. Per germline, CDR1 MNHGY and CDR2 SVAAGI. This CDR3 region has 15 residues. The trim removed 7 bases at V and 5 bases at J, leaving 11 bases unmatched. The CDR3 is CASIRTGPPGDTQYF. The CDR3 DNA reads as TGTGCCAGCATTCGGACAGGGCCACCGGGAGATACGCAGTATTTT.

This chain connects TRBV5-1 to TRBJ2-1, with TRBD2 identical over 7 bases. Germline CDR1 reads SGHRS; CDR2 reads YFSETQ. V lost 1 base, J lost 4 bases, and 5 bases stayed unmatched. The CDR3 has 15 residues. Here the CDR3 reads CASSLSGGRYNEQFF. In nucleotides, the CDR3 is TGCGCCAGCAGCTTGTCCGGCGGGAGATACAATGAGCAGTTCTTC.

The chain combines TRBV11-3 with TRBJ2-1; TRBD2 aligns across 9 bases. This CDR3 spans 15 amino acids. V was pared by 1 base and J by 8 bases, with 6 bases of the junction left unmatched. Germline lookup yields CDR1 SGHNT and CDR2 YENEEA. The CDR3 protein is CASSLGLAGLYEQFF. The CDR3 DNA reads as TGTGCCAGCAGCTTAGGGCTAGCGGGACTCTATGAGCAGTTCTTC.

V gene TRBV7-3 combines with J gene TRBJ1-3; tentatively, D is TRBD1 (6 bases). CDR1 is SGHTA, CDR2 FQGTGA, per germline. Trimming cost V 5 bases and J 2 bases, with 10 bases left between them. The CDR3 has 14 residues. The DNA for the CDR3 is TGTGCCAGCAGCCCAGGGGTCCCTGGAAACACCATATATTTT. Translation: CASSPGVPGNTIYF.

V and J are TRBV2 and TRBJ1-5; D is ambiguous. Trimming stripped 1 base from V and 6 bases from J, with 4 bases between. CDR3 size: 12 residues. Looked up from germline, CDR1 is SNHLY and CDR2 is FYNNEI. This chain's CDR3 is CASSEELQPQHF. CDR3 DNA: TGTGCCAGCAGTGAAGAGCTTCAGCCCCAGCATTTT.

This chain uses TRBV5-1 with TRBJ2-4; possible D gene TRBD1, 6 bases. The CDR3 covers 16 residues. V was pared by 0 bases and J by 2 bases, with 12 bases between. Germline CDR1 reads SGHRS; CDR2 reads YFSETQ. The CDR3 nucleotides read TGCGCCAGCAGCTTGGCGGTCAGGGGCCCCAAAAACATTCAGTACTTC. The encoded protein is CASSLAVRGPKNIQYF.

J is TRBJ1-1 and V is TRBV19; TRBD1 aligns across 10 bases. The germline V gene encodes CDR1 LNHDA and CDR2 SQIVND (reference sequence). V trimming: 2 bases; J trimming: 3 bases; junction bases outside the gene matches: 12. The CDR3 totals 18 residues. The CDR3 nucleotides read TGTGCCAGTAGTATACGACAGGGGGCTATATATGATCACACTGAAGCTTTCTTT. Translating gives CASSIRQGAIYDHTEAFF.

The genes are TRBV2 and TRBJ1-5, with 7 bases matching TRBD1. J was trimmed by 6 bases and V by 5 bases; bases with no gene match: 4. Looked up from germline, CDR1 is SNHLY and CDR2 is FYNNEI. There are 13 residues in the CDR3. For the CDR3, the DNA is TGTGCCAGCAGTAGGGGGCACGTTCAGCCCCAGCATTTT. This sequence encodes CASSRGHVQPQHF.

The rearrangement joins TRBV28 to TRBJ1-1; TRBD1 might be the D (5 bases). This CDR3 spans 13 amino acids. From germline, CDR1 is MDHEN and CDR2 SYDVKM. V lost 2 bases and J 10 bases, leaving 14 bases between the germline ends. The CDR3 coding sequence is TGTGCCAGCAGTTTACCACAGGCCGTGGGAGCTTTCTTT. Translating it yields CASSLPQAVGAFF.

The chain is built from TRBV7-9 and TRBJ2-5; D remains unclear. The CDR3 runs 13 residues. V was shortened by 1 base and J by 7 bases, with 10 bases between the two germline ends. Germline V gene data show CDR1 as SEHNR and CDR2 as FQNEAQ (reference sequence). The CDR3 DNA reads as TGTGCCAGCAGCTTAGTCCCCGGAGTGACCCAGTACTTC. Its translation: CASSLVPGVTQYF.

This chain links TRBV3-1 (or the pseudogene TRBV3-2) with TRBJ1-2; TRBD1 aligns across 10 bases. The junction had 11 bases not matched to a gene; V was cut back by 5 bases and J by 5 bases. Germline CDR1 and CDR2: LGHDT and YNNKEL (reference sequence). The CDR3 length is 16 residues. The CDR3 loop is CASSSLPGQGIYGYTF. CDR3 DNA sequence: TGTGCCAGCAGCTCACTTCCGGGACAGGGGATATATGGCTACACCTTC.

In its sample, this clone was seen once. The same CDR3 is also encoded by other DNA sequences in this sample. This chain links TRBV24-1 with TRBJ2-1; the D gene is possibly TRBD1 (6 bases). Trimming shortened V by 9 bases and J by 3 bases, and 8 bases separated the two germline ends. Germline assignment: CDR1 KGHDR and CDR2 SFDVKD. The CDR3 covers 12 residues. The CDR3 region has the DNA TGTGCCACCCAGGGGAGCTACAATGAGCAGTTCTTC. It translates to CATQGSYNEQFF.

The chain uses TRBV28 and TRBJ2-2; D might be TRBD2 (5 bases). Trimming cost V 5 bases and J 5 bases, with 12 bases left between them. The germline V gene has CDR1 MDHEN and CDR2 SYDVKM. The CDR3 totals 14 residues. CDR3 loop: CASSPGYLTGELFF. CDR3 DNA: TGTGCCAGCAGTCCGGGGTACTTGACCGGGGAGCTGTTTTTT. Full variable domain (remainder filled in from reference TRBV28 and TRBJ2-2): DVKVTQSSRYLVKRTGEKVFLECVQDMDHENMFWYRQDPGLGLRLIYFSYDVKMKEKGDIPEGYSVSREKKERFSLILESASTNQTSMYLCASSPGYLTGELFFGEGSRLTVL.

The rearrangement uses TRBV7-9 and TRBJ2-7, with D possibly being TRBD1 (6 bases). The CDR3 spans 15 residues. Between the trimmed V and J ends, which lost 5 bases and 2 bases, there was a span of 16 bases. Germline CDR1 SEHNR, CDR2 FQNEAQ (reference sequence). The CDR3 sequence: CASSLTGTLTYEQYF. The CDR3 DNA sequence: TGTGCCAGCAGCCTCACCGGGACACTCACCTACGAGCAGTACTTC.

V usage is TRBV7-9 and J usage is TRBJ2-7, with a possible D match to TRBD1 (5 bases). The V end was cut by 1 base, the J end by 2 bases, with 18 bases between. The CDR3 sequence is 17 residues long. Per the germline V gene, CDR1 is SEHNR and CDR2 is FQNEAQ (reference sequence). In nucleotides, the CDR3 is TGTGCCAGCAGCTTAGGGTCATGGGGCAGGGTCACCTACGAGCAGTACTTC. This codes for CASSLGSWGRVTYEQYF.

This clone came up a few times. The gene calls are TRBV11-3 and TRBJ2-2, with 7 bases that match TRBD2. Trimming removed 3 bases from V and 0 bases from J; junction bases left unmatched: 1. CDR1 is SGHNT, CDR2 YENEEA, per germline. This CDR3 contains 15 residues. The CDR3: CASSFSGTNTGELFF. CDR3 in DNA: TGTGCCAGCAGCTTCAGCGGGACGAACACCGGGGAGCTGTTTTTT.

This clone was found once. CDR3 nucleotide sequence: TGTGCCAGCAGCCTCACCAGGGGGCGCTGGGAGACCCAGTACTTC. As protein: CASSLTRGRWETQYF. This sequence joins TRBV7-9 and TRBJ2-5, with 8 bases that match TRBD1. The ends lost 5 bases at V and 5 bases at J; junction bases unmatched: 10. The CDR3 loop spans 15 amino acids. Germline-derived CDR1 and CDR2 are SEHNR and FQNEAQ (reference sequence).

The chain couples TRBV28 to TRBJ2-7, with TRBD2 as a possible D gene (6 bases). CDR3 length: 16 residues. Per germline, CDR1 MDHEN and CDR2 SYDVKM. With 5 bases removed from V and 3 bases from J, the gap between germline ends came to 20 bases. This CDR3 reads CASSRSPGEDYYEQYF. CDR3 DNA sequence: TGTGCCAGCAGTCGTAGCCCTGGAGAGGACTACTACGAGCAGTACTTC.